This TCR beta chain was identified in a study of blood T cell repertoires in COVID-19 (dated by TCRdb to the early 2020s). Study-level background: Collaborator samples came from the United States, Italy and Spain and covered acute and convalescent phases of COVID-19. The prospective study material was composed of cDNA or gDNA derived from T cells, B-cell-depleted T cells, or PBMCs. The dataset comprised deeply sampled blood TCRbeta repertoires from subjects exposed to, actively infected with, or recovered from COVID-19. The repertoires were released in a freely available public database meant as a resource for research on the immune response to SARS-CoV-2. The samples were drawn from two sources: the first 160 participants of the ongoing ImmuneRACE study, and 1,000 to 1,500 subjects contributed by 6 global collaborators. A de-identified subject ID, COVID-19 status, age in years and sex were almost always included in the sample metadata. Where HLA class I and class II types were available, the types were taken from metadata supplied by the sample provider, not from assay-based typing.

CDR1 MDHEN and CDR2 SYDVKM were looked up in the germline V gene. V lost 6 bases and J lost 0 bases; the stretch between them is 8 bases long. The CDR3 runs 13 amino acids, cysteine and phenylalanine included. The only DNA kept is the CDR3, 39 bases in frame from the first base. For this clone: Its antigen target is currently unknown. Within one base of it there is no much larger clone, and no base qualities were kept.

Broader findings and caveats from the paper: The amount of clinical and demographic metadata varied by source and participant and was provided uncurated.

One collaborating source in Seattle enrolled patients during active infection and followed them longitudinally through the course of disease. Collaborating institutions collected whole blood in K2EDTA tubes following their own protocols. Collaborator samples were shipped for TCRbeta analysis as frozen whole blood, isolated PBMCs, or DNA extracted from either sample type. TCRbeta CDR3 regions were amplified from genomic DNA using the immunoSEQ Assay, a bias-controlled multiplex PCR. As for how the authors treated the data: The number of nucleated cells in each sample was estimated from the amplification of reference gene primers within the assay. To quantify the absolute abundance of each unique TCRbeta CDR3 rearrangement, sequence reads were collapsed and filtered. For each sample, productive Simpson clonality was calculated by taking the square root of Simpson's diversity index across productive rearrangements. TCRdb took this table from immuneACCESS and kept in-frame rearrangements with V and J called. Such tables lack part of the clones; where checked against another copy, unresolved V genes explain under half of the gap, and the rest is unexplained. V and J calls and clone size are given by that table; D and trimming were obtained from the DNA. The sample contains 300,000 to 450,000 clones, about 87% of them found a single time. About 10% of the sample is in the top ten clones.

The TCR was taken from a woman aged 30 to 39 with COVID-19, enrolled during active disease. The V and J genes are TRBV28 and TRBJ1-2; no D segment can be confidently identified. Sequenced material: peripheral blood. The bases read TGTGCCAGCAGGCAAGCGCCTAACTATGGCTACACCTTC. This gives the protein CASRQAPNYGYTF.